These T cell receptor beta chains were read from a single sample in a study of T cell repertoires in cytomegalovirus infection. TCRdb re-called the reads with MiXCR, one entry per CDR3 protein. The table lists about 450,000 distinct CDR3 sequences, approximately 31% of them singletons, with approximately 13% in the top ten. Sequenced: PBMCs. The receptors come from a human donor in good health (CMV status not recorded). Some clones in this sample may be carry-over from other donors' samples. Each CDR3 is given with its conserved first and last residue. A D gene is named only where the DNA matches it firmly. Clone size, where shown, is once, few, many, or a class for clones that have expanded.

j_gene | abundance | d_gene | v_gene | CDR3aa | CDR3nt
TRBJ2-5 | NA | NA | TRBV4-3 | CASSQIRSSAQYF | TGCGCCAGCAGCCAAATCAGGTCCTCGGCCCAGTACTTC
TRBJ1-2 | few | TRBD1 | TRBV28 | CASRPDRGGLYGYTF | TGTGCCAGCAGACCAGACAGGGGGGGACTCTATGGCTACACCTTC
TRBJ2-3 | NA | TRBD1 | TRBV20-1 | CSARDLRAQGRGQTDTQYF | TGCAGTGCTAGAGATCTCCGTGCCCAGGGCAGGGGGCAAACAGATACGCAGTATTTT
TRBJ1-2 | NA | TRBD1 | TRBV5-1 | CASSLAPGQEYYGYTF | TGCGCCAGCAGCTTGGCCCCGGGACAGGAGTACTATGGCTACACCTTC
TRBJ1-2 | many | NA | TRBV25-1 | CASSESYGYTF | TGTGCCAGCAGCGAATCGTATGGCTACACCTTC
TRBJ1-5 | few | TRBD1 | TRBV20-1 | CSARDAPGQTSSFSNQPQHF | TGCAGTGCTAGAGACGCTCCGGGACAGACGAGCTCATTTAGCAATCAGCCCCAGCATTTT
TRBJ1-6 | NA | TRBD1 | TRBV6-4 | CASSDSGQGNSPLHF | TGTGCCAGCAGTGACTCGGGACAGGGTAATTCACCCCTCCACTTT
TRBJ2-4 | NA | NA | TRBV10-2 | CASSPQSLAKNIQYF | TGCGCCAGCAGCCCCCAGTCCCTAGCCAAAAACATTCAGTACTTC
TRBJ2-4 | NA | NA | TRBV7-2 | CASSDPGTQNIQYF | TGTGCCAGCAGCGACCCCGGGACCCAAAACATTCAGTACTTC
TRBJ2-7 | many | NA | TRBV7-2 | CASSFVGSSYEQYF | TGTGCCAGCAGCTTCGTAGGGAGCTCCTACGAGCAGTACTTC
TRBJ2-7 | NA | TRBD2 | TRBV4-1 | CASSQGSGGSYEQYF | TGCGCCAGCAGCCAGGGTAGCGGGGGCTCCTACGAGCAGTACTTC